Listed here are 12 T cell receptor beta chains from one sample, sequenced in a study of technical replicates of blood from a few donors. Assay: immunoSEQ multiplex PCR; the TCRdb copy retains only in-frame clones and omits some. Seen here are about 50,000 clones, roughly 95% observed once, and the top ten hold 0.39%. The sequencing input was T cells isolated from PBMCs. The receptors shown here come from a human donor in good health.

The rearrangement uses TRBV7-2 and TRBJ2-2; TRBD1 is a possible D gene (6 bases). The V and J ends lost 5 bases and 6 bases respectively, with 19 bases between them. Looked up from germline, CDR1 is SGHTA and CDR2 is FQGNSA. The CDR3 runs to 16 residues. CDR3 coding DNA: TGTGCCAGCAGCGCTCAACAGGGAGTGTTAGCCGGGGAGCTGTTTTTT. Translating it yields CASSAQQGVLAGELFF. Supplemented by reference TRBV7-2 and TRBJ2-2, the full variable domain reads GAGVSQSPSNKVTEKGKDVELRCDPISGHTALYWYRQSLGQGLEFLIYFQGNSAPDKSGLPSDRFSAERTGGSVSTLTIQRTQQEDSAVYLCASSAQQGVLAGELFFGEGSRLTVL.

The chain employs TRBV7-2 and TRBJ1-2; 11 nucleotides agree with TRBD1. The trim removed 3 bases at V and 8 bases at J, leaving 5 bases unmatched. Germline V gene sequence: CDR1 SGHTA, CDR2 FQGNSA. The CDR3 spans 14 residues. The CDR3, as DNA: TGTGCCAGCAGCTTCAGCGGACAGGGGGCGGGCTACACCTTC. This gives the protein CASSFSGQGAGYTF.

The chain uses TRBV6-5 and TRBJ2-1; 9 bases align to TRBD1. The junction had 8 bases not matched to a gene; V was cut back by 2 bases and J by 15 bases. The V gene's germline CDR1 is MNHEY and CDR2 SVGAGI. The CDR3 runs to 13 residues. CDR3 sequence (DNA): TGTGCCAGCAGTTACCCCGGGACAGGGCGCCCGTTCTTC. Its translation is CASSYPGTGRPFF.

V gene TRBV6-6 combines with J gene TRBJ2-3; 9 bases are shared with TRBD1. This CDR3 contains 15 residues. Germline trimming cut 3 bases from V and 3 bases from J; bases unmatched to any gene: 4. The V gene's germline CDR1 is MNHNY and CDR2 SVGAGI (reference sequence). CDR3 residues: CASSYGGQGTDTQYF. Here the CDR3 DNA reads TGTGCCAGCAGTTATGGGGGACAGGGAACAGATACGCAGTATTTT.

CDR3 sequence: CASSVDFPTSGETYEQYF. Written as DNA, the CDR3 is TGTGCCAGCAGCGTAGACTTTCCGACTAGCGGAGAAACCTACGAGCAGTACTTC. This chain connects TRBV9 to TRBJ2-7; TRBD2 agrees at 9 bases. This CDR3 has 18 residues. Germline assignment: CDR1 SGDLS and CDR2 YYNGEE. V trimming: 0 bases; J trimming: 2 bases; junction bases outside the gene matches: 12.

The chain carries TRBV18 and TRBJ1-2; D gene ambiguous. Germline lookup yields CDR1 KGHSH and CDR2 LQKENI. The V and J ends lost 3 bases and 2 bases respectively, with 7 bases between them. The CDR3 is 13 residues long. The CDR3 region has the DNA TGTGCCAGCTCACCGTCCGGGAACTATGGCTACACCTTC. Translation gives CASSPSGNYGYTF.

The rearrangement links TRBV7-9 to TRBJ2-7, with TRBD2 matching 9 bases. Trimming removed 4 bases from V and 3 bases from J; junction bases left unmatched: 7. CDR3 length: 15 residues. Germline CDR1 and CDR2: SEHNR and FQNEAQ (reference sequence). The CDR3 DNA reads TGTGCCAGCAGCTCCTGGCGGGAGGGTCTCTACGAGCAGTACTTC. Its protein product is CASSSWREGLYEQYF. Together with reference TRBV7-9 and TRBJ2-7, the CDR3 gives the full variable domain: DTGVSQNPRHKITKRGQNVTFRCDPISEHNRLYWYRQTLGQGPEFLTYFQNEAQLEKSRLLSDRFSAERPKGSFSTLEIQRTEQGDSAMYLCASSSWREGLYEQYFGPGTRLTVT.

CDR3 sequence reads: CASSFFLSFRANTGELFF. The DNA of the CDR3 is TGTGCCAGCAGCTTTTTTCTGTCCTTTCGCGCGAACACCGGGGAGCTGTTTTTT. This chain uses TRBV7-9 with TRBJ2-2, with unresolved D. V lost 3 bases to trimming and J lost 0 bases, with 17 bases between them. Germline V gene data show CDR1 as SEHNR and CDR2 as FQNEAQ (reference sequence). The CDR3 is made up of 18 amino acids.

CDR3 DNA sequence: TGCGCCAGCAGTGAGTGGGCCTCCTACGAGCAGTACTTC. It codes for CASSEWASYEQYF. The chain combines TRBV10-1 with TRBJ2-7; D unclear. Germline V gene sequence: CDR1 WNHNN, CDR2 SYGVQD (reference sequence). Trimming took off 1 base at V and 0 bases at J, with 4 bases between the two ends. The CDR3 is made up of 13 amino acids.

The chain couples TRBV30 to TRBJ1-5; 9 bases agree with TRBD1. CDR3 size: 13 residues. The germline CDR1 and CDR2 sequences are GTSNPN and SVGIG (reference sequence). The junction had 5 bases not matched to a gene; V was cut back by 5 bases and J by 6 bases. The CDR3 nucleotides read TGTGCCTGGGGGACAGGGAACGGTCAGCCCCAGCATTTT. Protein sequence: CAWGTGNGQPQHF.

This clone showed up just once. V gene TRBV6-1 combines with J gene TRBJ2-7; tentative D call: TRBD1 (6 bases). CDR1 MNHNS and CDR2 SASEGT come from the germline V gene. V was cut by 2 bases and J by 3 bases, with 8 bases left in between. The CDR3 is 13 amino acids. The CDR3 protein is CASSESDSYEQYF. DNA for the CDR3: TGTGCCAGCAGTGAATCGGACAGCTACGAGCAGTACTTC.

The chain recombines TRBV18 with TRBJ2-1, with 8 bases identical to TRBD2. V lost 6 bases and J lost 2; bases outside the gene matches: 6. Germline loops: CDR1 KGHSH, CDR2 LQKENI. The CDR3 runs 15 residues. The CDR3 sequence: CASSQTSDPYNEQFF. Written as DNA, the CDR3 is TGTGCCAGCTCCCAGACTAGCGACCCCTACAATGAGCAGTTCTTC. The variable domain in full, completed from reference TRBV18 and TRBJ2-1, reads NAGVMQNPRHLVRRRGQEARLRCSPMKGHSHVYWYRQLPEEGLKFMVYLQKENIIDESGMPKERFSAEFPKEGPSILRIQQVVRGDSAAYFCASSQTSDPYNEQFFGPGTRLTVL.